Presented here are 6 T cell receptor beta chains from one specimen sequenced in a study of cytomegalovirus exposure and HLA in healthy donors. Assay: immunoSEQ multiplex PCR; the TCRdb copy retains only in-frame clones and omits some. Found here are about 130,000 clones, 94% of them singletons; the top ten hold more than 0.9%. Sequenced material: PBMCs. All receptors derive from a woman aged 18-29 years in good health and CMV-seronegative.

This chain's CDR3 is CASSQRGRGSYNEQFF. CDR3 coding DNA: TGCGCCAGCAGCCAGAGGGGAAGGGGGTCCTACAATGAGCAGTTCTTC. This chain joins TRBV4-1 and TRBJ2-1; maybe TRBD1 (6 bases). Trimming removed 3 bases at V and 1 base at J, with 13 bases between. The CDR3 consists of 16 residues. Germline assignment: CDR1 MGHRA and CDR2 YSYEKL.

The chain links TRBV30 to TRBJ1-4; the D is unclear. V lost 4 bases and J 2 bases, leaving 8 bases between the germline ends. Germline V gene sequence: CDR1 GTSNPN, CDR2 SVGIG (reference sequence). The CDR3 is 13 residues long. The CDR3 region has the DNA TGTGCCTGGAATCGAGGGACTAATGAAAAACTGTTTTTT. Amino acids: CAWNRGTNEKLFF.

This sequence joins TRBV7-2 and TRBJ2-3, with 7 bases lining up with TRBD2. V was pared by 5 bases and J by 2 bases, with 4 bases of the junction left unmatched. The CDR3 sequence is 14 residues long. CDR1 SGHTA and CDR2 FQGNSA come from the germline V gene. The DNA of the CDR3 is TGTGCCAGCAGCACCCGGGACTACACAGATACGCAGTATTTT. Its protein product is CASSTRDYTDTQYF.

The chain couples TRBV18 to TRBJ2-7; 7 nucleotides agree with TRBD2. V dropped 4 bases and J dropped 3; count of bases not matched to a gene: 9. CDR3 length: 15 residues. The germline V gene encodes CDR1 KGHSH and CDR2 LQKENI. The CDR3 DNA sequence: TGTGCCAGCTCACAAGAAGGTCTAGCGGTCTACGAGCAGTACTTC. Its translation: CASSQEGLAVYEQYF.

This chain uses TRBV2 with TRBJ2-1, with D tentatively TRBD2 (6 bases). V was trimmed by 2 bases and J by 4 bases, leaving 12 bases between them. CDR1 and CDR2 from the germline V gene are SNHLY and FYNNEI. The CDR3 is 15 amino acids. CDR3: CASSELGSVYNEQFF. Written as DNA, the CDR3 is TGTGCCAGCAGTGAACTCGGGAGTGTTTACAATGAGCAGTTCTTC.

The gene calls are TRBV5-1 and TRBJ2-1, with D maybe TRBD2 (6 bases). This CDR3 comprises 15 residues. In germline, CDR1 is SGHRS, CDR2 YFSETQ. V was pared by 4 bases and J by 2 bases, with 13 bases between. The CDR3, as DNA: TGCGCCAGCAGCGCCCGGGACTCGGCCTACAATGAGCAGTTCTTC. Protein: CASSARDSAYNEQFF.